The 9 T cell receptor beta chains presented below share a single source sample, sequenced in a study of T cell responses to AZD1222 COVID-19 vaccine. The table came from immunoSEQ multiplex PCR; TCRdb's copy has only in-frame clones and leaves some out. This sample has more than 110,000 clones, with 75% to 95% found just once. Material: peripheral blood, obtained on day 0 of AZD1222 vaccination. The receptors were sampled from an adult in good health.

The J gene is TRBJ1-6, the V gene TRBV4-3; TRBD1 might be the D (6 bases). The CDR3 runs to 14 residues. V was pared by 3 bases and J by 7 bases, with 10 bases between. Germline V gives CDR1 LGHNA, CDR2 YSLEER. The CDR3 DNA reads as TGCGCCAGCAGCCAGCAAACAGGGAATTCACCCCTCCACTTT. It codes for CASSQQTGNSPLHF.

The J gene is TRBJ1-2, the V gene TRBV7-8; D is unclear. Trimming pared 0 bases from V and 4 bases from J, leaving 9 bases between. Looked up from germline, CDR1 is SGHVS and CDR2 is FQNEAQ. The CDR3 length is 14 residues. CDR3 coding DNA: TGTGCCAGCAGCTTAGCGGAGAGGAGCTATGGCTACACCTTC. Translating it yields CASSLAERSYGYTF.

CDR3 nucleotides: TGTGCCAGCAGTTTGGGCCGGTCACCCCTCCACTTT. Amino acids: CASSLGRSPLHF. The chain recombines TRBV12-3 or TRBV12-4 with TRBJ1-6; D is uncertain. This CDR3 is built from 12 residues. With 3 bases removed from V and 10 bases from J, the gap between germline ends came to 7 bases.

The chain carries TRBV13 and TRBJ2-1, with TRBD2 matching 9 bases. This CDR3 contains 15 residues. With V trimmed by 5 bases and J by 6 bases, 8 bases remained unmatched. Germline values: CDR1 PRHDT, CDR2 FYEKMQ (reference sequence). CDR3 protein: CASSPYSGSSNEQFF. The DNA for the CDR3 is TGTGCCAGCAGCCCATATAGCGGGAGCAGCAATGAGCAGTTCTTC.

The rearrangement joins TRBV7-9 to TRBJ2-1; 15 nucleotides line up with TRBD2. In germline, CDR1 is SEHNR, CDR2 FQNEAQ (reference sequence). V shed 5 bases, J shed 9 bases, and the junction held 8 bases outside the gene matches. CDR3 length: 16 amino acids. This chain's CDR3 is CASSPWTSGRVAEQFF. The DNA for the CDR3 is TGTGCCAGCAGCCCCTGGACTAGCGGGAGGGTGGCTGAGCAGTTCTTC.

The rearrangement joins TRBV30 to TRBJ2-1, with 9 positions matching TRBD1. With V trimmed by 5 bases and J by 7 bases, 9 bases remained unmatched. The CDR3 contains 14 residues. Germline CDR1 is GTSNPN and CDR2 is SVGIG (reference sequence). The CDR3 DNA is TGTGCCTGGGACCGCGGGACAGGGAGTAATGAGCAGTTCTTC. Translating it yields CAWDRGTGSNEQFF.

The V call is TRBV28, the J call TRBJ1-2; no clear D. CDR3 length: 15 amino acids. The germline CDR1 and CDR2 sequences are MDHEN and SYDVKM. Between the trimmed V and J ends, which lost 5 bases and 5 bases, there was a span of 18 bases. The DNA of the CDR3 is TGTGCCAGCAGTCCCGGATACCCCGTTTTGTATGGCTACACCTTC. Translation gives CASSPGYPVLYGYTF.

The J gene is TRBJ1-1, the V gene TRBV6-6, with D perhaps TRBD1 (6 bases). The CDR3 totals 13 residues. Trimming left V 6 bases short and J 5 bases short, with 13 bases between. Germline V gives CDR1 MNHNY, CDR2 SVGAGI (reference sequence). CDR3 in amino acids: CASSQSGTTEAFF. The DNA of the CDR3 is TGTGCCAGCAGCCAGAGCGGGACAACTGAAGCTTTCTTT.

This chain links TRBV27 with TRBJ1-1; D is perhaps TRBD1 (5 bases). The CDR3 contains 14 residues. Trimming took 3 bases from V and 7 from J, leaving 15 bases between them. Looked up from germline, CDR1 is MNHEY and CDR2 is SMNVEV (reference sequence). CDR3 sequence (DNA): TGTGCCAGCAGTTTCTACGGGGGGGAGTATGAAGCTTTCTTT. It encodes CASSFYGGEYEAFF.